Below are 4 T cell receptor beta chains sequenced from a single sample in a study of blood T cell repertoires in COVID-19. The protocol was immunoSEQ multiplex PCR, while the TCRdb copy is restricted to in-frame clones and leaves out a portion. The sample lists 200,000 to 300,000 clones; about 87% were seen once. Sequencing input: peripheral blood. All receptors derive from a woman aged 60 to 75 with COVID-19, enrolled during active disease.

CDR3 loop: CSVGGGGMNTEAFF. The CDR3 coding sequence is TGCAGCGTTGGTGGGGGGGGCATGAACACTGAAGCTTTCTTT. This chain links TRBV29-1 with TRBJ1-1; tentative D call: TRBD1 (6 bases). The CDR3 sequence is 14 residues long. CDR1 and CDR2 from the germline V gene are SQVTM and ANQGSEA. The V and J ends lost 4 bases and 0 bases respectively, with 12 bases between them.

The chain carries TRBV12-3 or TRBV12-4 and TRBJ2-1; D perhaps matches TRBD2 (6 bases). The CDR3 has 13 residues. Trimming took 5 bases from V and 5 from J, leaving 10 bases between them. In DNA, the CDR3 is TGTGCCAGCAGTGCGGGGCGAGACAATGAGCAGTTCTTC. Protein: CASSAGRDNEQFF.

This clone was detected only once. The chain couples TRBV28 to TRBJ1-5; a possible D gene is TRBD1 (5 bases). The CDR3 has 14 residues. V was trimmed by 5 bases and J by 1 base, leaving 9 bases between them. CDR1 and CDR2 (germline): MDHEN, SYDVKM. CDR3 in amino acids: CASSKAGSNQPQHF. The CDR3 region has the DNA TGTGCCAGCAGTAAGGCAGGGAGCAATCAGCCCCAGCATTTT. The variable domain in full, completed from reference TRBV28 and TRBJ1-5, reads DVKVTQSSRYLVKRTGEKVFLECVQDMDHENMFWYRQDPGLGLRLIYFSYDVKMKEKGDIPEGYSVSREKKERFSLILESASTNQTSMYLCASSKAGSNQPQHFGDGTRLSIL.

The chain couples TRBV4-3 to TRBJ2-1; 7 bases are a match to TRBD2. Per the germline V gene, CDR1 is LGHNA and CDR2 is YSLEER. This CDR3 spans 15 amino acids. V was clipped by 3 bases and J by 1 base; unmatched bases: 3. CDR3 sequence reads: CASSHTSESYNEQFF. The CDR3 DNA reads TGCGCCAGCAGCCATACTAGCGAATCCTACAATGAGCAGTTCTTC.